The rows below give T cell receptor beta chains drawn from one sample of a study of T cell responses to AZD1222 COVID-19 vaccine. Sequenced by immunoSEQ multiplex PCR; TCRdb stores in-frame clones only, minus some. The sample includes 150,000 to 200,000 clones, roughly 93% of them seen just once. The sample in question was peripheral blood, obtained on day 0 of AZD1222 vaccination. The receptors derive from an adult in good health. The CDR3 runs from the conserved cysteine through the conserved F or W. The order of the fields is clone size, V gene, D gene, J gene, CDR3 DNA, CDR3 protein. The D gene is left open where the match is weak. Part of the rows lack a size; the others show once, few, many or a class for expanded clones.

abundance: NA
v_gene: TRBV6-5
d_gene: TRBD2
j_gene: TRBJ2-7
CDR3nt: TGTGCCAGCAGTTCCATGACTAGCGGGACGTCCTACGAGCAGTACTTC
CDR3aa: CASSSMTSGTSYEQYF

abundance: NA
v_gene: TRBV6-5
d_gene: NA
j_gene: TRBJ2-2
CDR3nt: TGTGCCAGCAGTTACCTACAGATAAGTAACACCGGGGAGCTGTTTTTT
CDR3aa: CASSYLQISNTGELFF

abundance: NA
v_gene: TRBV11-2
d_gene: TRBD2
j_gene: TRBJ2-7
CDR3nt: TGTGCCAGCAGCTCGAGCGGGGGGCACACCTACGAGCAGTACTTC
CDR3aa: CASSSSGGHTYEQYF

abundance: NA
v_gene: TRBV6-2/TRBV6-3
d_gene: NA
j_gene: TRBJ2-1
CDR3nt: TGTGCCAGCAGTTCGCTCCTGAATGAGCAGTTCTTC
CDR3aa: CASSSLLNEQFF

abundance: once
v_gene: TRBV7-9
d_gene: TRBD1
j_gene: TRBJ1-2
CDR3nt: TGTGCCAGCAGCTTGCTGGACAGGAGAAACTATGGCTACACCTTC
CDR3aa: CASSLLDRRNYGYTF

abundance: NA
v_gene: TRBV10-2
d_gene: NA
j_gene: TRBJ2-2
CDR3nt: TGCGCCAGCAGTGAGCCGACCGGGATACTTCCCGGGGAGCTGTTTTTT
CDR3aa: CASSEPTGILPGELFF

abundance: NA
v_gene: TRBV7-8
d_gene: NA
j_gene: TRBJ2-2
CDR3nt: TGTGCCAGCAGCTTTTCAGGGCAACTGTTTTTT
CDR3aa: CASSFSGQLFF

abundance: once
v_gene: TRBV28
d_gene: NA
j_gene: TRBJ2-1
CDR3nt: TGTGCCAGCAGTCGAGGGGGGACAGCTCCCTACAATGAGCAGTTCTTC
CDR3aa: CASSRGGTAPYNEQFF

abundance: NA
v_gene: TRBV28
d_gene: NA
j_gene: TRBJ1-4
CDR3nt: TGTGCCAGCAGTTTAGGGGGGGCGTCGGAAAAACTGTTTTTT
CDR3aa: CASSLGGASEKLFF

abundance: NA
v_gene: TRBV7-9
d_gene: NA
j_gene: TRBJ1-1
CDR3nt: TGTGCCAGCAGCTTAGGCAGTGAAGCTTTCTTT
CDR3aa: CASSLGSEAFF

abundance: NA
v_gene: TRBV5-4
d_gene: NA
j_gene: TRBJ1-3
CDR3nt: TGTGCCAGCAGCCGCTACCGGGACGCCGGGGCGAGAAACACCATATATTTT
CDR3aa: CASSRYRDAGARNTIYF

abundance: NA
v_gene: TRBV7-9
d_gene: NA
j_gene: TRBJ1-5
CDR3nt: TGTGCCAGCAGCTTCGGGGGGGACTTTGGGCCCCAGCATTTT
CDR3aa: CASSFGGDFGPQHF

abundance: NA
v_gene: TRBV6-5
d_gene: TRBD2
j_gene: TRBJ2-7
CDR3nt: TGTGCCAGCAGTTACGGGACTAGCGGGACCTACGAGCAGTACTTC
CDR3aa: CASSYGTSGTYEQYF

abundance: NA
v_gene: TRBV5-4
d_gene: NA
j_gene: TRBJ2-7
CDR3nt: TGTGCCAGCAGCTTGGGAGGGAGCTCCTACGAGCAGTACTTC
CDR3aa: CASSLGGSSYEQYF

abundance: NA
v_gene: TRBV4-1
d_gene: TRBD1
j_gene: TRBJ1-2
CDR3nt: TGCGCCAGCAGCCATCGACAGGGTAGTGGCTACACCTTC
CDR3aa: CASSHRQGSGYTF

abundance: once
v_gene: TRBV14
d_gene: NA
j_gene: TRBJ1-1
CDR3nt: TGTGCCAGCAGCCAAGGGACAATAAACACTGAAGCTTTCTTT
CDR3aa: CASSQGTINTEAFF

abundance: NA
v_gene: TRBV27
d_gene: TRBD1
j_gene: TRBJ2-2
CDR3nt: TGTGCCAGCAGTCCAGGGACAGTAAACACCGGGGAGCTGTTTTTT
CDR3aa: CASSPGTVNTGELFF

abundance: once
v_gene: TRBV18
d_gene: NA
j_gene: TRBJ1-3
CDR3nt: TGTGCCAGCTCACCACTTACTAGCTCTGGAAACACCATATATTTT
CDR3aa: CASSPLTSSGNTIYF

abundance: once
v_gene: TRBV4-1
d_gene: NA
j_gene: TRBJ2-2
CDR3nt: TGCGCCAGCAGCCCGGAAGGGACCGGGGAGCTGTTTTTT
CDR3aa: CASSPEGTGELFF

abundance: once
v_gene: TRBV15
d_gene: TRBD2
j_gene: TRBJ2-1
CDR3nt: TGTGCCTCCAACCAGGCCAGCGGGGGGTTCAATGAGCAGTTCTTC
CDR3aa: CASNQASGGFNEQFF

abundance: NA
v_gene: TRBV6-6
d_gene: NA
j_gene: TRBJ1-1
CDR3nt: TGTGCCAGCAGTTACTCCATACAAATATCGGACACTGAAGCTTTCTTT
CDR3aa: CASSYSIQISDTEAFF

abundance: NA
v_gene: TRBV19
d_gene: TRBD2
j_gene: TRBJ2-1
CDR3nt: TGTGCCAGTAGTATACTAGCGGGAATGTTATACAATGAGCAGTTCTTC
CDR3aa: CASSILAGMLYNEQFF

abundance: NA
v_gene: TRBV4-2
d_gene: TRBD1
j_gene: TRBJ1-2
CDR3nt: TGTGCCAGCAGCCAAACCGGGACAGGGTATATCGAGAATGGCTACACCTTC
CDR3aa: CASSQTGTGYIENGYTF

abundance: NA
v_gene: TRBV7-8
d_gene: NA
j_gene: TRBJ1-2
CDR3nt: TGTGCCAGCAGCTTAGGGTCGAGGGAAGCTAACTATGGCTACACCTTC
CDR3aa: CASSLGSREANYGYTF

abundance: NA
v_gene: TRBV11-3
d_gene: NA
j_gene: TRBJ2-2
CDR3nt: TGTGCCAGCAGCCCCCGAGCGGACACCGGGGAGCTGTTTTTT
CDR3aa: CASSPRADTGELFF

abundance: NA
v_gene: TRBV3-1/TRBV3-2
d_gene: TRBD1
j_gene: TRBJ1-4
CDR3nt: TGTGCCAGCAGCCAATCCGGGACAGGAAATGAAAAACTGTTTTTT
CDR3aa: CASSQSGTGNEKLFF

abundance: NA
v_gene: TRBV11-2
d_gene: TRBD1
j_gene: TRBJ1-2
CDR3nt: TGTGCCAGCAGCCCCGACAGGGTCTATGGCTACACCTTC
CDR3aa: CASSPDRVYGYTF

abundance: NA
v_gene: TRBV6-6
d_gene: NA
j_gene: TRBJ2-3
CDR3nt: TGTGCCTGTGTCCATCTAGATACGCAGTATTTT
CDR3aa: CACVHLDTQYF

abundance: NA
v_gene: TRBV4-1
d_gene: TRBD1
j_gene: TRBJ2-7
CDR3nt: TGCGCCAGCAGCCCGGACAGGAGCTACGAGCAGTACTTC
CDR3aa: CASSPDRSYEQYF

abundance: NA
v_gene: TRBV3-1/TRBV3-2
d_gene: NA
j_gene: TRBJ1-6
CDR3nt: TGTGCCAGCAGACGGAATAATTCACCCCTCCACTTT
CDR3aa: CASRRNNSPLHF

abundance: NA
v_gene: TRBV2
d_gene: NA
j_gene: TRBJ1-3
CDR3nt: TGTGCCAGCAGATCTGGGATGGGAAACACCATATATTTT
CDR3aa: CASRSGMGNTIYF

abundance: NA
v_gene: TRBV5-1
d_gene: TRBD2
j_gene: TRBJ2-3
CDR3nt: TGCGCCAGCAGCTCCTCAAGAGCGGGGGCTAGCACAGATACGCAGTATTTT
CDR3aa: CASSSSRAGASTDTQYF

abundance: once
v_gene: TRBV11-2
d_gene: TRBD1
j_gene: TRBJ1-4
CDR3nt: TGTGCCAGCAGCTGGGGACAGGGAGGATATGAAAAACTGTTTTTT
CDR3aa: CASSWGQGGYEKLFF

abundance: NA
v_gene: TRBV5-1
d_gene: NA
j_gene: TRBJ1-1
CDR3nt: TGCGCCAGCAGCTTGGGCCCTGAAGCTTTCTTT
CDR3aa: CASSLGPEAFF

abundance: NA
v_gene: TRBV5-8
d_gene: NA
j_gene: TRBJ1-2
CDR3nt: TGTGCCAGTTCGTGGGGAGCTAACTATGGCTACACCTTC
CDR3aa: CASSWGANYGYTF

abundance: NA
v_gene: TRBV12-3/TRBV12-4
d_gene: NA
j_gene: TRBJ2-3
CDR3nt: TGTGCCAGCAGCCCGGTGGAAGATACGCAGTATTTT
CDR3aa: CASSPVEDTQYF

abundance: NA
v_gene: TRBV28
d_gene: TRBD1
j_gene: TRBJ1-3
CDR3nt: TGTGCCAGCAGTCTCCCGGGACAGGGGCCTGGAAACACCATATATTTT
CDR3aa: CASSLPGQGPGNTIYF

abundance: NA
v_gene: TRBV18
d_gene: NA
j_gene: TRBJ1-6
CDR3nt: TGTGCCAGCTCGCGTGGGGGAGAGGTCTGGAGTTCACCCCTCCACTTT
CDR3aa: CASSRGGEVWSSPLHF

abundance: NA
v_gene: TRBV5-1
d_gene: NA
j_gene: TRBJ1-6
CDR3nt: TGCGCCAGCAGCTTGGCAGAGAACCTTAATTCACCCCTCCACTTT
CDR3aa: CASSLAENLNSPLHF

abundance: NA
v_gene: TRBV29-1
d_gene: NA
j_gene: TRBJ2-1
CDR3nt: TGCAGCGCCCCCGGACGGAATGGGACGTTCTTC
CDR3aa: CSAPGRNGTFF

abundance: few
v_gene: TRBV5-1
d_gene: TRBD1
j_gene: TRBJ2-5
CDR3nt: TGCGCCAGCAGCCGTTCCGGGACAGAAGAGACCCAGTACTTC
CDR3aa: CASSRSGTEETQYF

abundance: NA
v_gene: TRBV12-3/TRBV12-4
d_gene: TRBD2
j_gene: TRBJ2-1
CDR3nt: TGTGCCAGCAGCCGGACTAGTCATGAGCAGTTCTTC
CDR3aa: CASSRTSHEQFF

abundance: NA
v_gene: TRBV2
d_gene: TRBD1
j_gene: TRBJ1-2
CDR3nt: TGTGCCAGCCTGAGCCAACGGACAGGGGAAGGCTACACCTTC
CDR3aa: CASLSQRTGEGYTF

abundance: NA
v_gene: TRBV14
d_gene: NA
j_gene: TRBJ1-1
CDR3nt: TGTGCCAGCAGCCGCTGGGACCGGAACACTGAAGCTTTCTTT
CDR3aa: CASSRWDRNTEAFF

abundance: NA
v_gene: TRBV18
d_gene: NA
j_gene: TRBJ2-1
CDR3nt: TGTGCCAGCTCACCGGCTTACAATGAGCAGTTCTTC
CDR3aa: CASSPAYNEQFF

abundance: few
v_gene: TRBV7-8
d_gene: NA
j_gene: TRBJ1-2
CDR3nt: TGTGCCAGCAGCTTAGGATCCCTTTCTGGCTACACCTTC
CDR3aa: CASSLGSLSGYTF

abundance: NA
v_gene: TRBV7-8
d_gene: NA
j_gene: TRBJ2-2
CDR3nt: TGTGCCAGCAGCCCCCAAGACAGGATATTTGTTCTCATGAGCACCGGGGAGCTGTTTTTT
CDR3aa: CASSPQDRIFVLMSTGELFF

abundance: NA
v_gene: TRBV12-3/TRBV12-4
d_gene: NA
j_gene: TRBJ1-1
CDR3nt: TGTGCCAGCAGCAACCGTGTGGGGGCTTTCTTT
CDR3aa: CASSNRVGAFF

abundance: NA
v_gene: TRBV18
d_gene: NA
j_gene: TRBJ2-1
CDR3nt: TGTGCCAGCCGACTAATTACGGACCCCTACAATGAGCAGTTCTTC
CDR3aa: CASRLITDPYNEQFF

abundance: NA
v_gene: TRBV7-8
d_gene: TRBD2
j_gene: TRBJ2-2
CDR3nt: TGTGCCAGCAGCTTCCAGCGGGAGAACACCGGGGAGCTGTTTTTT
CDR3aa: CASSFQRENTGELFF

abundance: NA
v_gene: TRBV11-2
d_gene: NA
j_gene: TRBJ1-3
CDR3nt: TGTGCCAGCAGCTTACAGGAAGGGTCTGGAAACACCATATATTTT
CDR3aa: CASSLQEGSGNTIYF

abundance: NA
v_gene: TRBV6-5
d_gene: NA
j_gene: TRBJ1-2
CDR3nt: TGTGCCAGCAGTTATAGCATCGCGGGTTTTAACTATGGCTACACCTTC
CDR3aa: CASSYSIAGFNYGYTF

abundance: NA
v_gene: TRBV10-1
d_gene: NA
j_gene: TRBJ1-5
CDR3nt: TGCGCCAGCAGTGAGTCGAGGGGCTCTCAGCCCCAGCATTTT
CDR3aa: CASSESRGSQPQHF

abundance: NA
v_gene: TRBV19
d_gene: TRBD2
j_gene: TRBJ2-7
CDR3nt: TGTGCCAGTAGTTCCGAGAGCGGGACCCCCTACGAGCAGTACTTC
CDR3aa: CASSSESGTPYEQYF

abundance: few
v_gene: TRBV21-1
d_gene: NA
j_gene: TRBJ2-3
CDR3nt: TGTGCCAGCAGCAAAGTTTGCCCAGCCACCTTAACAGATACGCAGTATTTT
CDR3aa: CASSKVCPATLTDTQYF

abundance: NA
v_gene: TRBV7-9
d_gene: TRBD2
j_gene: TRBJ2-1
CDR3nt: TGTGCCAGCAGCTTACTATTGGGGTTAGCGGGAGGGTTCAGGGAGCAGTTCTTC
CDR3aa: CASSLLLGLAGGFREQFF

abundance: NA
v_gene: TRBV6-1
d_gene: NA
j_gene: TRBJ1-1
CDR3nt: TGTGCCAGCAGTGATCTGGGGACCACTGAAGCTTTCTTT
CDR3aa: CASSDLGTTEAFF

abundance: NA
v_gene: TRBV7-9
d_gene: TRBD1
j_gene: TRBJ1-4
CDR3nt: TGTGCCAGCAGCGCGGGACAGACCACAACTAATGAAAAACTGTTTTTT
CDR3aa: CASSAGQTTTNEKLFF